Many counts were recorded for the clone carrying this TCR beta chain. The antigen remains unidentified. This specimen belongs to a study of T cell responses to AZD1222 COVID-19 vaccine. Overall study results and limits: Without day 14 samples, only post-peak T cell repertoires were studied.

Measured with immunoSEQ multiplex PCR; TCRdb has only the in-frame clones, and not every one. The table has approximately 140,000 clones, about 89% seen once. The CDR3 has 15 amino acids. The germline V gene encodes CDR1 LNHDA and CDR2 SQIVND (reference sequence). V lost 6 bases and J lost 5; bases outside the gene matches: 8. The receptor was isolated from an adult who received the AZD1222 COVID-19 vaccine. The sample in question was peripheral blood, obtained 28 days after the second AZD1222 dose. The V gene is TRBV19, the J gene TRBJ2-5, with 11 bases lining up with TRBD2. The chain's CDR3 is CASSLTSGSMETQYF. In nucleotides, the CDR3 is TGTGCCAGTAGCCTAACTAGCGGGAGTATGGAGACCCAGTACTTC.